Listed below are T cell receptor beta chains from one sample, sequenced in a study of T cell responses to AZD1222 COVID-19 vaccine. Repertoires were generated with immunoSEQ multiplex PCR, while TCRdb's copy carries only in-frame clones and drops some. There are some 90,000 clones in the sample; around 90% occur only once, and over 2% lies in the top ten. The sequences come from peripheral blood, collected on day 0 of AZD1222 vaccination. These receptors all come from an adult in good health. The CDR3 runs from the conserved cysteine through the conserved F or W. The D gene is left open where the match is weak. Not all rows give a size; the values are once, few, many and, for expanded clones, a class.

NA	NA	TRBV7-9	TRBJ1-5	CASSLGESSNQPQHF	TGTGCCAGCAGCTTAGGAGAAAGTAGCAATCAGCCCCAGCATTTT
NA	NA	TRBV9	TRBJ1-1	CASSEGGNTEAFF	TGTGCCAGCAGCGAGGGGGGGAACACTGAAGCTTTCTTT
TRBD1	NA	TRBV2	TRBJ1-3	CASSETGEPLENTIYF	TGTGCCAGCAGTGAAACAGGGGAGCCTCTGGAAAACACCATATATTTT
TRBD1	NA	TRBV7-3	TRBJ2-1	CASSQNRPGTGGSREQFF	TGTGCCAGCAGCCAAAACAGACCCGGGACAGGGGGTAGTAGGGAGCAGTTCTTC
NA	once	TRBV6-6	TRBJ1-1	CASSYGHSEAFF	TGTGCCAGCAGTTACGGACACTCTGAAGCTTTCTTT
NA	NA	TRBV6-5	TRBJ1-1	CASRRGYTEAFF	TGTGCCAGCAGGCGAGGATACACTGAAGCTTTCTTT
NA	NA	TRBV5-4	TRBJ2-7	CASSLEREYEQYF	TGTGCCAGCAGCTTGGAACGGGAGTACGAGCAGTACTTC
TRBD1	once	TRBV9	TRBJ1-2	CASSSQPTGAGGYTF	TGTGCCAGCAGCTCACAACCCACAGGGGCGGGTGGCTACACCTTC
NA	NA	TRBV6-2/TRBV6-3	TRBJ1-1	CASSLRYPGGDVTEAFF	TGTGCCAGCAGTCTCAGGTATCCGGGCGGTGATGTCACTGAAGCTTTCTTT
NA	few	TRBV19	TRBJ2-7	CASSIYASVDEQYF	TGTGCCAGTAGTATATATGCTAGTGTCGACGAGCAGTACTTC
NA	NA	TRBV29-1	TRBJ2-7	CSVEDLDSYEQYF	TGCAGCGTTGAAGATCTCGACAGCTACGAGCAGTACTTC
TRBD1	NA	TRBV6-5	TRBJ2-2	CASRTLQGATGELFF	TGTGCCAGCAGAACCCTACAGGGGGCCACCGGGGAGCTGTTTTTT
TRBD1	once	TRBV2	TRBJ1-3	CASSEVLGQAHF	TGTGCCAGCAGTGAAGTTCTGGGACAGGCTCATTTT
TRBD1	NA	TRBV7-9	TRBJ1-6	CASNQGQGDYNSPLHF	TGTGCCAGCAATCAAGGGCAGGGGGACTATAATTCACCCCTCCACTTT
NA	once	TRBV7-2	TRBJ1-6	CASSSQNRDSPLHF	TGTGCCTCCAGTTCACAGAATCGGGATTCACCCCTCCACTTT
TRBD2	NA	TRBV5-1	TRBJ2-1	CASSFLAGDYNEQFF	TGCGCCAGCAGCTTCCTAGCGGGAGACTACAATGAGCAGTTCTTC
TRBD2	NA	TRBV4-2	TRBJ2-7	CASSQDLAGSYEQYF	TGTGCCAGCAGCCAAGATCTAGCGGGCTCCTACGAGCAGTACTTC
TRBD1	NA	TRBV7-9	TRBJ1-3	CASSLRQGDENTIYF	TGTGCCAGCAGCCTAAGACAGGGGGATGAAAACACCATATATTTT
NA	NA	TRBV18	TRBJ1-1	CASSPTGFTEAFF	TGTGCCAGCTCACCCACAGGGTTCACTGAAGCTTTCTTT
NA	NA	TRBV27	TRBJ1-1	CASSLLDPLKAFF	TGTGCCAGCAGTTTATTGGACCCCCTTAAAGCTTTCTTT
TRBD2	NA	TRBV9	TRBJ2-1	CASSVVGSGSYNEQFF	TGTGCCAGCAGCGTAGTTGGTAGCGGGAGTTACAATGAGCAGTTCTTC
NA	NA	TRBV2	TRBJ2-1	CASSADLYNEQFF	TGTGCCAGCAGTGCGGACTTGTACAATGAGCAGTTCTTC
NA	NA	TRBV6-4	TRBJ2-2	CASSAGEAGELFF	TGTGCCAGCAGTGCGGGGGAAGCCGGGGAGCTGTTTTTT
NA	NA	TRBV10-1	TRBJ1-5	CASSAGTGGLYSNQPQHF	TGCGCCAGCAGTGCCGGGACCGGCGGGCTATATAGCAATCAGCCCCAGCATTTT
NA	NA	TRBV11-2	TRBJ2-3	CASSPGTLDTQYF	TGTGCCAGCAGCCCCGGGACTCTAGATACGCAGTATTTT
TRBD1	NA	TRBV12-5	TRBJ1-5	CASGRLDRGPHPGQPQHF	TGTGCTAGTGGTCGCCTCGACAGGGGGCCCCACCCCGGTCAGCCCCAGCATTTT
TRBD2	NA	TRBV7-8	TRBJ2-5	CASSPKRTSGGTETQYF	TGTGCCAGCAGCCCAAAGAGGACTAGCGGGGGGACAGAGACCCAGTACTTC
TRBD1	once	TRBV20-1	TRBJ1-1	CSARGQGVRFF	TGCAGTGCTAGAGGACAGGGTGTCCGCTTCTTT
TRBD1	NA	TRBV7-2	TRBJ1-2	CASSLEVYRGAPNYGYTF	TGTGCCAGCAGCTTAGAGGTTTACAGGGGAGCCCCTAACTATGGCTACACCTTC
NA	NA	TRBV5-1	TRBJ1-6	CASSAKTGPNSPLHF	TGCGCCAGCAGCGCTAAGACAGGTCCTAATTCACCCCTCCACTTT
NA	NA	TRBV5-6	TRBJ1-6	CASSLDGGYNSPLHF	TGTGCCAGCAGCTTGGACGGCGGCTATAATTCACCCCTCCACTTT
NA	NA	TRBV12-3/TRBV12-4	TRBJ2-7	CASSLVLVGEQYF	TGTGCCAGCAGTTTAGTACTAGTGGGCGAGCAGTACTTC
NA	NA	TRBV7-9	TRBJ2-2	CASSFVRADTGELFF	TGTGCCAGCAGCTTTGTCCGGGCCGACACCGGGGAGCTGTTTTTT
NA	few	TRBV6-6	TRBJ1-3	CASSFAGSSGNTIYF	TGTGCCAGCAGTTTCGCGGGCAGCTCTGGAAACACCATATATTTT
NA	NA	TRBV5-1	TRBJ2-7	CASSPELLSYEQYF	TGCGCCAGCAGCCCAGAGCTGCTGTCCTACGAGCAGTACTTC
NA	NA	TRBV18	TRBJ1-1	CASSPRNTGINTEAFF	TGTGCCAGCTCACCACGAAACACAGGGATTAACACTGAAGCTTTCTTT
NA	NA	TRBV10-3	TRBJ2-7	CAISGGTPSYEQYF	TGTGCCATCAGTGGGGGGACCCCATCCTACGAGCAGTACTTC
NA	once	TRBV27	TRBJ1-4	CASRPRWGEADEKLFF	TGTGCCAGCAGACCTAGGTGGGGGGAGGCGGATGAAAAACTGTTTTTT
NA	NA	TRBV10-3	TRBJ2-5	CAISELASETQYF	TGTGCCATCAGTGAGTTGGCGTCAGAGACCCAGTACTTC
NA	NA	TRBV12-3/TRBV12-4	TRBJ1-5	CASSFRGNQPQHF	TGTGCCAGCAGTTTTAGGGGAAATCAGCCCCAGCATTTT